This entry lists 12 T cell receptor beta chains sequenced from one sample in a study of blood T cell repertoires in COVID-19. This table comes from immunoSEQ multiplex PCR, and its TCRdb copy is limited to in-frame clones, with some not included. The sample lists roughly 340,000 clones; roughly 89% were seen once. What was sequenced was peripheral blood. The receptors originated from a woman younger than 30 who had recovered from COVID-19.

V usage is TRBV7-9 and J usage is TRBJ2-3; 13 bases match TRBD2. The CDR3 is made up of 16 amino acids. Unmatched junction bases numbered 9, after V lost 5 bases and J lost 7 bases. CDR1 is SEHNR, CDR2 FQNEAQ, per germline (reference sequence). In nucleotides, the CDR3 is TGTGCCAGCAGCCCATGGACTAGCGGGAGTCCTAATACGCAGTATTTT. This gives the protein CASSPWTSGSPNTQYF.

The rearrangement uses TRBV5-4 and TRBJ2-1; 9 positions match TRBD1. This CDR3 comprises 13 residues. Germline trimming cut 6 bases from V and 6 bases from J; bases unmatched to any gene: 4. The germline V gene has CDR1 SGHNT and CDR2 YYREEE (reference sequence). Here the CDR3 reads CASNRQGGNEQFF. DNA for the CDR3: TGTGCCAGCAACCGACAGGGGGGCAATGAGCAGTTCTTC.

This clone was recorded a few times. The J gene is TRBJ1-5, the V gene TRBV11-2, with D possibly being TRBD1 (6 bases). CDR3 size: 15 residues. Germline V gene data show CDR1 as SGHAT and CDR2 as FQNNGV. Trimming pared 0 bases from V and 2 bases from J, leaving 8 bases between. CDR3 in DNA: TGTGCCAGCAGCTTAGAACAGGGCGGCAATCAGCCCCAGCATTTT. The encoded protein is CASSLEQGGNQPQHF.

This clone showed up just a few times. This chain links TRBV7-9 with TRBJ2-1; 7 nucleotides match TRBD1. The V gene end was trimmed by 5 bases and the J gene end by 13 bases; junction bases not matched to a gene: 8. This CDR3 contains 12 residues. Germline CDR1 reads SEHNR; CDR2 reads FQNEAQ (reference sequence). The CDR3 here is CASSLNRGPQFF. CDR3 sequence (DNA): TGTGCCAGCAGCCTCAACAGGGGACCCCAGTTCTTC.

This clone has just one count. The J gene is TRBJ2-7, the V gene TRBV3-1 (or the pseudogene TRBV3-2), with 7 positions matching TRBD2. The trim removed 6 bases at V and 1 base at J, leaving 12 bases unmatched. Germline-derived CDR1 and CDR2 are LGHDT and YNNKEL (reference sequence). CDR3 length equals 16 residues. CDR3 in DNA: TGTGCCAGCAGAAAAGCGGCAGGGAGGGAGTCCTACGAGCAGTACGTC. This encodes CASRKAAGRESYEQYV.

CDR3 coding DNA: TGTGCCAGCAGCTCGACAGACAGTAATGAAAAACTGTTTTTT. Its translation is CASSSTDSNEKLFF. This chain links TRBV7-9 with TRBJ1-4; maybe TRBD1 (5 bases). CDR1 is SEHNR and CDR2 is FQNEAQ in the germline V gene (reference sequence). The V end lost 4 bases, the J end lost 4 bases, and 10 bases lay between the germline ends. CDR3 length equals 14 residues.

The V gene is TRBV3-1 (or the pseudogene TRBV3-2), the J gene TRBJ2-7; tentatively, D is TRBD2 (6 bases). The V and J ends lost 10 bases and 1 base respectively, with 20 bases between them. The CDR3 runs 15 residues. Germline CDR1 reads LGHDT; CDR2 reads YNNKEL (reference sequence). The CDR3 bases are TGTGCCATTCGGTGGGAGGCAAATCCATCCTACGAGCAGTACGTC. As protein: CAIRWEANPSYEQYV.

The V call is TRBV24-1, the J call TRBJ2-3, with 11 bases that match TRBD2. The CDR3 loop spans 17 amino acids. Trimming cost V 1 base and J 0 bases; bases outside gene matches: 2. The V gene's germline CDR1 is KGHDR and CDR2 SFDVKD. CDR3 in DNA: TGTGCCACCAGTGATTTCTGGACTAGCGGGAGCACAGATACGCAGTATTTT. This encodes CATSDFWTSGSTDTQYF.

This chain links TRBV5-5 with TRBJ2-2, with 9 bases matching TRBD2. This CDR3 contains 14 residues. Germline loops: CDR1 SGHKS, CDR2 YYEKEE (reference sequence). Trimming removed 2 bases from V and 6 bases from J; junction bases left unmatched: 2. CDR3 protein: CASSLLAGSGELFF. The CDR3 DNA reads TGTGCCAGCAGCTTACTAGCGGGTTCCGGGGAGCTGTTTTTT.

This clone was counted between two and nine times. J is TRBJ1-2 and V is TRBV6-2 or TRBV6-3, with a weak D call TRBD1 (5 bases). Germline CDR1 MNHEY, CDR2 SVGEGT. V shed 6 bases and J shed 3 bases, with 14 bases lying between them. This CDR3 comprises 14 residues. CDR3 region: CASSSLRDDYGYTF. The CDR3, as DNA: TGTGCCAGCAGCTCACTCAGGGATGACTATGGCTACACCTTC.

The chain carries TRBV11-2 and TRBJ2-2; 8 bases map to TRBD2. In germline, CDR1 is SGHAT, CDR2 FQNNGV. The CDR3 is 17 residues long. V shed 2 bases and J 1 base; nucleotides not matched to a gene: 6. CDR3: CASSLMPGLENTGELFF. The CDR3 DNA reads as TGTGCCAGCAGCTTAATGCCGGGACTAGAGAACACCGGGGAGCTGTTTTTT.

This chain connects TRBV11-3 to TRBJ2-7; D is possibly TRBD1 (5 bases). Trimming took 3 bases from V and 5 from J, leaving 8 bases between them. Germline CDR1 and CDR2: SGHNT and YENEEA. The CDR3 has 12 amino acids. In nucleotides, the CDR3 is TGTGCCAGCAGCTTCCTAGGGGACGAGCAGTACGTC. Its translation: CASSFLGDEQYV.